This T cell receptor beta chain emerged from a study of shared clonotypes between healthy human individuals. With respect to this clone: As yet, its antigen is unknown.

General study findings and limits: Depth was large, yet rarefaction showed that sorted-subset sequencing was incomplete. Among non-shared clonotypes, generation probabilities were lower than among those shared by all four donors.

Genomic DNA from each subset was divided evenly over several immunoSEQ plates. TCRdb's copy holds only in-frame clones and misses some; the assay was immunoSEQ multiplex PCR. The table has more than 2,000,000 clones, over 85% seen once. Among the donors, all were Caucasian adults who lived in Nashville, Tennessee. Germline CDR1 is SGHRS and CDR2 is YFSETQ. The germline V and J ends were trimmed by 10 bases and 2 bases, with 8 bases remaining between them. This CDR3 contains 11 residues. This sequence originates from a man aged 18-30 years in good health. Sequencing was carried out using naive CD4+ T cells sorted from blood. Subset reported: CD45RA+ positively selected. The chain links TRBV5-1 to TRBJ2-3; D is unclear. This CDR3 is CASRATDTQYF. In DNA form, the CDR3 reads TGCGCCTCTCGGGCCACAGATACGCAGTATTTT.